What follows are 6 T cell receptor beta chains derived from one specimen sequenced in a study of liver allograft versus peripheral blood T cells. Study-wide background: Repertoires from peripheral blood of liver transplant recipients were compared with those inside their transplanted livers.

TCRdb re-called the reads through MiXCR, storing one row per CDR3 protein. The data contain more than 3,000 distinct CDR3 sequences, approximately 15% of them singletons. These receptors were collected from a human patient who had a liver transplant. The graft donor may account for some of the T cells.

V gene TRBV5-6 combines with J gene TRBJ2-5; D perhaps matches TRBD2 (6 bases). Germline CDR1 reads SGHDT; CDR2 reads YYEEEE. The CDR3 loop spans 14 amino acids. V was trimmed by 4 bases and J by 1 base, leaving 11 bases between them. The CDR3 region is CASSTLGGQETQYF. In DNA, the CDR3 is TGTGCCAGCAGCACTTTGGGGGGCCAAGAGACCCAGTACTTC.

The chain combines TRBV20-1 with TRBJ2-1; D is perhaps TRBD2 (6 bases). This CDR3 is 15 amino acids long. Trimming shortened V by 3 bases and J by 7 bases, and 19 bases separated the two germline ends. The V gene's germline CDR1 is DFQATT and CDR2 SNEGSKA (reference sequence). CDR3: CSARGPVAGTNEQFF. The DNA for the CDR3 is TGCAGTGCTAGGGGCCCGGTTGCGGGAACAAATGAGCAGTTCTTC.

Relative to its sample, this clonotype is medium-sized (0.01 to 0.1%). The chain combines TRBV27 with TRBJ1-1; 8 nucleotides agree with TRBD1. CDR1 and CDR2 from the germline V gene are MNHEY and SMNVEV (reference sequence). V lost 4 bases to trimming and J lost 1 base; unmatched junction nucleotides: 2. The CDR3 is 14 amino acids. CDR3: CASSWGTGNTEAFF. In DNA, the CDR3 is TGTGCCAGCAGTTGGGGGACAGGGAACACTGAAGCTTTCTTT.

This clonotype qualifies as medium-sized (0.01 to 0.1%). This chain connects TRBV7-3 to TRBJ2-1; 9 nucleotides match TRBD1. This CDR3 spans 15 amino acids. CDR1 SGHTA and CDR2 FQGTGA come from the germline V gene. V dropped 0 bases and J dropped 5; count of bases not matched to a gene: 2. This CDR3 reads CASSLTTGGNNEQFF. CDR3 nucleotide sequence: TGTGCCAGCAGCTTAACGACAGGGGGGAACAATGAGCAGTTCTTC.

By proportion, this clonotype is large. The chain carries TRBV27 and TRBJ1-6, with 7 bases aligning to TRBD1. This CDR3 is built from 18 residues. Germline V lookup: CDR1 MNHEY, CDR2 SMNVEV (reference sequence). With V trimmed by 4 bases and J by 7 bases, 16 bases remained unmatched. This CDR3 reads CASSYSMGRQGSNSPLHF. The DNA of the CDR3 is TGTGCCAGCAGTTACTCGATGGGACGACAGGGCTCCAATTCACCCCTCCACTTT.

By its share, this clonotype is medium-sized. V is TRBV19 and J is TRBJ1-1; the D is unclear. Germline V gene lookup returns CDR1 LNHDA and CDR2 SQIVND (reference sequence). V lost 0 bases and J 2 bases, leaving 10 bases between the germline ends. CDR3 size: 15 residues. This CDR3 reads CASSIDGRSNTEAFF. In DNA, the CDR3 is TGTGCCAGTAGTATAGACGGACGCAGTAACACTGAAGCTTTCTTT.